This T cell receptor beta chain was identified during a study of OX40 agonist ivuxolimab in advanced cancers. Germline V gene data show CDR1 as LNHDA and CDR2 as SQIVND (reference sequence). The CDR3 has 14 amino acids. V lost 4 bases and J lost 2, with 12 bases in between. Using immunoSEQ multiplex PCR, the repertoire was profiled, and TCRdb retains in-frame clones only, with some absent. This sample has some 66,000 clones; around nine tenths occur once, and the top ten carry 0.25% to 0.3%. This specimen consisted of CD4+ or CD8+ T cells sorted from blood, obtained in a trial of the OX40 agonist ivuxolimab. This TCR was sampled from an adult with an advanced solid tumor such as melanoma, head and neck, liver or kidney cancer. The genes are TRBV19 and TRBJ2-7; the D is unclear. The CDR3, as DNA: TGTGCCAGTAGTAGCTCGGGCAGTACCTACGAGCAGTACTTC. Protein product: CASSSSGSTYEQYF.